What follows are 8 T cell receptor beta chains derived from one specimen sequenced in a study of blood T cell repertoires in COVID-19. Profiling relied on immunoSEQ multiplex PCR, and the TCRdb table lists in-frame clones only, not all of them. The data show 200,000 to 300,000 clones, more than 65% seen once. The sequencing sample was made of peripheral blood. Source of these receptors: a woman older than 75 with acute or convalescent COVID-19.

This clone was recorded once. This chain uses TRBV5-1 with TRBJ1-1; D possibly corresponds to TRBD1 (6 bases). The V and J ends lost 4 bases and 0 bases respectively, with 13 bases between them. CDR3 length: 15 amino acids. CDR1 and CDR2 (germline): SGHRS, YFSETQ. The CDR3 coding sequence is TGCGCCAGCAGCGGGGAGACAGGCATGAACACTGAAGCTTTCTTT. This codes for CASSGETGMNTEAFF.

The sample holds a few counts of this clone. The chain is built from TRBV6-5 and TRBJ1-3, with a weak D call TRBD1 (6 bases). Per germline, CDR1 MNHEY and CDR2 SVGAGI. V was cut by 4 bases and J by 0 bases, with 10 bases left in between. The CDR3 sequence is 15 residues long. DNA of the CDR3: TGTGCCAGCAGTTCGGACAGTAGCTCTGGAAACACCATATATTTT. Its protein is CASSSDSSSGNTIYF.

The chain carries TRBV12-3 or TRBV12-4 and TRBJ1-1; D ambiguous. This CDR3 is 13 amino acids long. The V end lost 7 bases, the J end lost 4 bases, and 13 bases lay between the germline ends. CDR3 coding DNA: TGTGCCAGCACCTTAACGGTCGGCACTGAAGCTTTCTTT. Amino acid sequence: CASTLTVGTEAFF.

The CDR3 DNA reads TGTGCCAGCAGGCCCGGGACTGTTAATGAAAAACTGTTTTTT. Amino acid sequence: CASRPGTVNEKLFF. V usage is TRBV28 and J usage is TRBJ1-4; weak D call: TRBD1 (5 bases). The CDR3 runs 14 residues. Looked up from germline, CDR1 is MDHEN and CDR2 is SYDVKM. The ends were cut back, 6 bases at V and 4 bases at J, with 12 bases in the middle.

The CDR3 DNA reads as TGTGCTAGTGGTTTGCCAGACACCGGGGAGCTGTTTTTT. Its translation: CASGLPDTGELFF. This chain connects TRBV12-5 to TRBJ2-2; D remains ambiguous. CDR1 and CDR2 (germline): LGHNT, FRNRAP. The CDR3 is 13 amino acids. Trimming shortened V by 2 bases and J by 3 bases, and 4 bases separated the two germline ends.

This chain's CDR3 is CASSWGQGYNEQFF. For the CDR3, the DNA is TGTGCCAGCAGTTGGGGACAGGGGTACAATGAGCAGTTCTTC. This chain connects TRBV6-6 to TRBJ2-1; 10 nucleotides line up with TRBD1. V was clipped by 4 bases and J by 4 bases; unmatched bases: 1. CDR3 length: 14 residues. CDR1 MNHNY and CDR2 SVGAGI come from the germline V gene (reference sequence).

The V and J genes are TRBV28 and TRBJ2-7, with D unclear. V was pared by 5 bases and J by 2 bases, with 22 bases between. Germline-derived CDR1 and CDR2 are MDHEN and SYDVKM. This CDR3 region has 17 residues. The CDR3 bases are TGTGCCAGCAGTCCGGAAAAAAGAGCCAGGCCAACCTACGAGCAGTACTTC. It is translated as CASSPEKRARPTYEQYF.

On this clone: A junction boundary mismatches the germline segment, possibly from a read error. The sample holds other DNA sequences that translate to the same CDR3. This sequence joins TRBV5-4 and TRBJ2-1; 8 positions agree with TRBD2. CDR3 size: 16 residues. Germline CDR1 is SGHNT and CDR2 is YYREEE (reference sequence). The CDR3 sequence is CASSLGAGEAYNEQFF. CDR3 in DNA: TGTGCCAGCAGCTTGGGAGCGGGAGAAGCCTACAATGAACAGTTCTTC.